This TCR beta chain emerged from a study of T cells in women clearing cervical HPV infection. This CDR3 is built from 15 residues. Germline assignment: CDR1 SGHKS and CDR2 YYEKEE (reference sequence). The V and J ends lost 2 bases and 2 bases, in that order; junction bases with no gene match: 4. TCRdb keeps only in-frame clones here, not all; method: immunoSEQ multiplex PCR. Recorded for this sample: around 48,000 clones. In the case of this clone: The CDR3 is cut off 3 residues early in the read; its end comes from the germline J gene.

The rearrangement joins TRBV5-5 to TRBJ2-3; 8 positions match TRBD2. Sequenced material: blood buffy coat. The source of this sequence is a woman aged 18-70 years with a cervical HPV16 infection that either progressed to CIN3+ or cleared (not recorded which). CDR3 DNA, as far as it was read: TGTGCCAGCAGCTTCGGGGGGGCCTCCACAGATACG. Its translation: CASSFGGASTDT. The CDR3 in its entirety is CASSFGGASTDTQYF.